Each of the 27 T cell receptor beta chains below was sequenced from the same sample in a study of cytomegalovirus exposure and HLA in healthy donors. Vbeta (60) and Jbeta (13) primers were used in the PCR. TCRdb's copy holds only in-frame clones and misses some; the assay was immunoSEQ multiplex PCR. The table records about 82,000 clones, around 80% of them present only once. The material sequenced was PBMCs. The origin of the receptors is a human donor in good health.

The gene calls are TRBV6-1 and TRBJ1-4, with 10 bases that match TRBD1. The CDR3 has 15 amino acids. Germline V gives CDR1 MNHNS, CDR2 SASEGT. Germline trimming cut 6 bases from V and 8 bases from J; bases unmatched to any gene: 9. The CDR3 loop reads CASSNSGTGAEKLFF. CDR3 DNA sequence: TGTGCCAGCAGCAACTCCGGGACAGGGGCGGAAAAACTGTTTTTT.

This chain links TRBV6-1 with TRBJ2-5; 8 bases map to TRBD1. The V gene's germline CDR1 is MNHNS and CDR2 SASEGT. The CDR3 is 13 residues long. V trimming: 7 bases; J trimming: 5 bases; junction bases outside the gene matches: 6. CDR3 loop: CASTYDRGETQYF. The CDR3 DNA is TGTGCCAGCACGTACGACAGGGGTGAGACCCAGTACTTC.

Comments on this clone: A read error may account for a junction end that differs from germline. CDR3: CASSHREGQPQNF. As DNA, the CDR3 is TGTGCCAGCAGCCACAGGGAGGGTCAGCCCCAGAATTTT. The gene calls are TRBV6-1 and TRBJ1-5, with a possible D match to TRBD1 (6 bases). The length of the CDR3 is 13 residues. Germline V gene data show CDR1 as MNHNS and CDR2 as SASEGT.

The chain uses TRBV29-1 and TRBJ1-2; D unresolved. The V end lost 3 bases, the J end lost 1 base, and 9 bases lay between the germline ends. Germline CDR1 SQVTM, CDR2 ANQGSEA. This CDR3 is 13 amino acids long. The CDR3 sequence is CSVETADNYGYTF. In DNA, the CDR3 is TGCAGCGTTGAGACCGCGGATAACTATGGCTACACCTTC.

This clone is a singleton in its sample. As DNA, the CDR3 is TGTGCCAGCAGTCGGGCCCCGGAGGAGAACACTGAAGCTTTCTTT. It codes for CASSRAPEENTEAFF. This sequence joins TRBV2 and TRBJ1-1; D gene uncertain. V was shortened by 5 bases and J by 1 base, with 14 bases between the two germline ends. This CDR3 spans 15 amino acids. CDR1 and CDR2 (germline): SNHLY, FYNNEI.

The J gene is TRBJ2-1, the V gene TRBV18; TRBD1 might be the D (6 bases). Germline V gene sequence: CDR1 KGHSH, CDR2 LQKENI. This CDR3 comprises 18 residues. V lost 7 bases and J lost 6, with 28 bases in between. The CDR3 coding sequence is TGTGCCAGCTTCACCGCTAGGTCCCGGGACAAGGTCGGCAATGAGCAGTTCTTC. Its protein product is CASFTARSRDKVGNEQFF.

This chain links TRBV5-6 with TRBJ2-1; D possibly corresponds to TRBD2 (6 bases). CDR1 and CDR2 from the germline V gene are SGHDT and YYEEEE. The CDR3 loop spans 16 amino acids. Trimming took 1 base from V and 8 from J, leaving 19 bases between them. In DNA, the CDR3 is TGTGCCAGCAGCTTGTGGTGGGACCCGCCGGGAGATGAGCAGTTCTTC. It translates to CASSLWWDPPGDEQFF. Full variable domain (rest looked up from reference TRBV5-6 and TRBJ2-1): DAGVTQSPTHLIKTRGQQVTLRCSPKSGHDTVSWYQQALGQGPQFIFQYYEEEERQRGNFPDRFSGHQFPNYSSELNVNALLLGDSALYLCASSLWWDPPGDEQFFGPGTRLTVL.

The J gene is TRBJ1-4, the V gene TRBV10-3, with TRBD1 identical over 9 bases. The germline gives CDR1 ENHRY, CDR2 SYGVKD. V lost 2 bases to trimming and J lost 7 bases; unmatched junction nucleotides: 2. This CDR3 spans 14 amino acids. The CDR3 DNA reads as TGTGCCATCAGTGAGGGACAGGGGAGTGAAAAACTGTTTTTT. Protein: CAISEGQGSEKLFF.

The rearrangement links TRBV29-1 to TRBJ2-6; D perhaps matches TRBD2 (6 bases). V lost 4 bases to trimming and J lost 4 bases, with 8 bases between them. Germline CDR1 and CDR2: SQVTM and ANQGSEA. The CDR3 contains 13 residues. CDR3 sequence reads: CSVGLGGANVLTF. CDR3 bases: TGCAGCGTTGGACTAGGCGGGGCCAACGTCCTGACTTTC.

The genes are TRBV30 and TRBJ1-5, with D hard to call. Germline V gene lookup returns CDR1 GTSNPN and CDR2 SVGIG (reference sequence). V was trimmed by 0 bases and J by 5 bases, leaving 8 bases between them. This CDR3 is built from 13 residues. CDR3 sequence reads: CAWSVRRDQPQHF. DNA for the CDR3: TGTGCCTGGAGTGTACGTAGAGATCAGCCCCAGCATTTT.

The chain couples TRBV5-1 to TRBJ1-2; D not resolved. CDR1 and CDR2 from the germline V gene are SGHRS and YFSETQ. The CDR3 consists of 14 residues. Deletions cut 0 bases from V and 6 bases from J, with 12 bases between. The CDR3 DNA is TGCGCCAGCAGCTTGGGTCCCCTATTGGATGGCTACACCTTC. It codes for CASSLGPLLDGYTF.

This clone occurred once. V is TRBV21-1 and J is TRBJ2-6; the tabulated D call, TRBD2, remains unverified against the DNA. TRBV21-1 is recorded as a pseudogene. The CDR3 loop spans 21 amino acids. As DNA, the CDR3 is TGTGCCAGCAGCAAAGGCCCTTGGGGCGGGGGGGATTACTCTGGGGCCAACGTCCTGACTTTC. This sequence encodes CASSKGPWGGGDYSGANVLTF.

The V call is TRBV5-4, the J call TRBJ2-5, with TRBD1 identical over 7 bases. The CDR3 runs 13 residues. Germline V gene sequence: CDR1 SGHNT, CDR2 YYREEE (reference sequence). V dropped 2 bases and J dropped 5; count of bases not matched to a gene: 3. The CDR3 loop reads CASSFGTVETQYF. In nucleotides, the CDR3 is TGTGCCAGCAGCTTCGGGACAGTTGAGACCCAGTACTTC.

This clone rates as medium-sized. This chain joins TRBV7-2 and TRBJ1-1; tentatively, D is TRBD1 (6 bases). The V and J ends lost 5 bases and 7 bases respectively, with 17 bases between them. Germline values: CDR1 SGHTA, CDR2 FQGNSA. The CDR3 covers 14 residues. CDR3 nucleotides: TGTGCCAGCAGCGGTCCACGGACAGAGATTGAAGCTTTCTTT. This encodes CASSGPRTEIEAFF.

The V call is TRBV4-2, the J call TRBJ2-5; possibly TRBD1 for D (5 bases). The V end lost 1 base, the J end lost 1 base, and 10 bases lay between the germline ends. CDR1 and CDR2 (germline): LGHNA, YNFKEQ. The CDR3 is made up of 15 amino acids. CDR3 loop: CASSQGDSPQETQYF. Written as DNA, the CDR3 is TGTGCCAGCAGCCAAGGCGACAGCCCCCAAGAGACCCAGTACTTC.

V gene TRBV2 combines with J gene TRBJ2-1, with D unclear. Germline loops: CDR1 SNHLY, CDR2 FYNNEI. The CDR3 sequence is 15 residues long. The V end was cut by 1 base, the J end by 4 bases, with 11 bases between. DNA of the CDR3: TGTGCCAGCAGTGAAGGTGGTTTTGAGTACAATGAGCAGTTCTTC. Translation gives CASSEGGFEYNEQFF.

The rearrangement joins TRBV12-5 to TRBJ1-2; TRBD1 matches at 7 bases. The CDR3 runs 14 residues. The germline CDR1 and CDR2 sequences are LGHNT and FRNRAP. The V gene end was trimmed by 4 bases and the J gene end by 6 bases; junction bases not matched to a gene: 8. CDR3 bases: TGTGCTAGTGGTTCGTGGACAGGAGGAAATGGCTACACCTTC. It translates to CASGSWTGGNGYTF.

The chain recombines TRBV18 with TRBJ2-7; 7 bases align to TRBD2. Germline CDR1 and CDR2: KGHSH and LQKENI. The CDR3 sequence is 15 residues long. V shed 6 bases and J 7 bases; nucleotides not matched to a gene: 15. As DNA, the CDR3 is TGTGCCAGCTCGCCTCTTCCGGGGGGATCCGGTGAGCAGTACTTC. It yields the protein CASSPLPGGSGEQYF. Filled out from reference TRBV18 and TRBJ2-7, the complete variable domain reads NAGVMQNPRHLVRRRGQEARLRCSPMKGHSHVYWYRQLPEEGLKFMVYLQKENIIDESGMPKERFSAEFPKEGPSILRIQQVVRGDSAAYFCASSPLPGGSGEQYFGPGTRLTVT.

The chain recombines TRBV5-6 with TRBJ2-1, with TRBD2 matching over 11 bases. J gave up 8 bases and V 4 bases, and 8 bases lay outside the gene matches. CDR1 and CDR2 from the germline V gene are SGHDT and YYEEEE. The length of the CDR3 is 15 residues. In nucleotides, the CDR3 is TGTGCCAGCAGCCTTAGCGGGGGGGCTTTAGATGAGCAGTTCTTC. Amino acid sequence: CASSLSGGALDEQFF.

V is TRBV6-1 and J is TRBJ2-1; D remains unclear. V dropped 6 bases and J dropped 4 bases, with 4 bases sitting between them. The CDR3 covers 11 residues. Germline V lookup: CDR1 MNHNS, CDR2 SASEGT. The CDR3: CASSNYNEQFF. The CDR3 region has the DNA TGTGCCAGCAGCAATTACAATGAGCAGTTCTTC.

The rearrangement joins TRBV7-2 to TRBJ2-3, with D perhaps matching TRBD2 (5 bases). Germline V gene data show CDR1 as SGHTA and CDR2 as FQGNSA. The CDR3 length is 15 residues. The V and J ends lost 5 bases and 2 bases respectively, with 14 bases between them. In DNA form, the CDR3 reads TGTGCCAGCAGCCCGGCGGGTAGCAACACAGATACGCAGTATTTT. Translating gives CASSPAGSNTDTQYF. Variable domain in full (rest from reference TRBV7-2 and TRBJ2-3): GAGVSQSPSNKVTEKGKDVELRCDPISGHTALYWYRQSLGQGLEFLIYFQGNSAPDKSGLPSDRFSAERTGGSVSTLTIQRTQQEDSAVYLCASSPAGSNTDTQYFGPGTRLTVL.

The genes are TRBV25-1 and TRBJ1-2, with 7 bases that match TRBD1. V lost 3 bases to trimming and J lost 4 bases; unmatched junction nucleotides: 2. Germline CDR1 is MGHDK and CDR2 is SYGVNS. The CDR3 extends over 13 amino acids. The CDR3 is CASSEGQFYGYTF. CDR3 nucleotide sequence: TGTGCCAGCAGTGAGGGACAGTTCTATGGCTACACCTTC.

The chain recombines TRBV7-9 with TRBJ2-3; 12 nucleotides line up with TRBD2. The CDR3 length is 18 residues. Germline-derived CDR1 and CDR2 are SEHNR and FQNEAQ (reference sequence). V shed 5 bases and J 1 base; nucleotides not matched to a gene: 10. CDR3 in DNA: TGTGCCAGCAGCCCCATGGGACTAGCGGGCCCCGGCACAGATACGCAGTATTTT. Residues: CASSPMGLAGPGTDTQYF.

The genes are TRBV4-3 and TRBJ2-7, with D possibly matching TRBD1 (6 bases). Per the germline V gene, CDR1 is LGHNA and CDR2 is YSLEER. The CDR3 runs to 16 residues. V was clipped by 1 base and J by 0 bases, with 13 bases between them. The chain's CDR3 is CASSQAQGPSSYEQYF. CDR3 nucleotides: TGCGCCAGCAGCCAAGCTCAGGGGCCGAGCTCCTACGAGCAGTACTTC.

The gene calls are TRBV5-1 and TRBJ1-2; possible D gene TRBD1, 5 bases. Germline CDR1 reads SGHRS; CDR2 reads YFSETQ. The CDR3 extends over 18 amino acids. V lost 4 bases, J lost 4 bases, and 26 bases lay in between. For the CDR3, the DNA is TGCGCCAGCAGCAGTGGGGGGGACCCTGAGAGTCTTTCCTATGGCTACACCTTC. Translation: CASSSGGDPESLSYGYTF.

This rearrangement joins TRBV9 to TRBJ2-5; 7 bases line up with TRBD2. This CDR3 comprises 15 residues. Germline V gene sequence: CDR1 SGDLS, CDR2 YYNGEE. With V trimmed by 6 bases and J by 0 bases, 8 bases remained unmatched. CDR3 sequence (DNA): TGTGCCAGCACCAAGGAGCGGGGCGACCAAGAGACCCAGTACTTC. Translating it yields CASTKERGDQETQYF.

This chain uses TRBV18 with TRBJ2-2; 8 nucleotides line up with TRBD1. The ends lost 1 base at V and 4 bases at J; junction bases unmatched: 14. Germline-derived CDR1 and CDR2 are KGHSH and LQKENI. CDR3 length equals 19 residues. The CDR3 region has the DNA TGTGCCAGCTCACCACTCCGACAGGGGACCCTTCAGGGCACCGGGGAGCTGTTTTTT. This codes for CASSPLRQGTLQGTGELFF.